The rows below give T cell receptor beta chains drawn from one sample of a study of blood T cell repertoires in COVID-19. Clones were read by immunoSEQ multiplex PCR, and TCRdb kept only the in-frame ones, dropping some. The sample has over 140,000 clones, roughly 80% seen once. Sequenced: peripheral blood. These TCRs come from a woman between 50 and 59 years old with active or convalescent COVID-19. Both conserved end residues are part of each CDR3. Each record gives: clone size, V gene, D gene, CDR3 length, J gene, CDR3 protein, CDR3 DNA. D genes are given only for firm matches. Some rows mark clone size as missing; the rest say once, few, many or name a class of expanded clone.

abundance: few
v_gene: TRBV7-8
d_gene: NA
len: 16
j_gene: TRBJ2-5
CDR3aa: CASSPRAQGVQETQYF
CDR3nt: TGTGCCAGCAGCCCACGGGCACAGGGAGTACAAGAGACCCAGTACTTC

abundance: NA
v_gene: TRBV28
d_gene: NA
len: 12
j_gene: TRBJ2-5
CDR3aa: CASHTSGKTQYF
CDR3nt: TGTGCCAGCCACACATCAGGGAAGACCCAGTACTTC

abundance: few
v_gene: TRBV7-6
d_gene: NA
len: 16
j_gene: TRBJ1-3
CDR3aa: CASSLGRSDTGNTIYF
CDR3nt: TGTGCCAGCAGCTTGGGGCGGAGTGACACTGGAAACACCATATATTTT

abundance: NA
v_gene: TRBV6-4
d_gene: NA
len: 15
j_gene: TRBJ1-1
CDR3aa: CASREKGHLNTEAFF
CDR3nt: TGTGCCAGCAGGGAAAAGGGACACCTGAACACTGAAGCTTTCTTT

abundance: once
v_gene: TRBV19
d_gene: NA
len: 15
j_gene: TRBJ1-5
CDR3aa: CASRIPGKGNQPQHF
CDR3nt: TGTGCCAGTAGAATCCCAGGGAAGGGCAATCAGCCCCAGCATTTT

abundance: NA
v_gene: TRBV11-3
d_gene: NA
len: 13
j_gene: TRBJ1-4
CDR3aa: CASSLNRDEKLFF
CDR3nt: TGTGCCAGCAGCTTAAACAGGGATGAAAAACTGTTTTTT

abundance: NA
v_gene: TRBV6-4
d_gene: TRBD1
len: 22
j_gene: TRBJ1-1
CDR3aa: CASSDFPRDRGVSPGLYTEAFF
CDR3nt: TGTGCCAGCAGTGACTTCCCCCGGGACAGGGGGGTATCCCCGGGACTTTACACTGAAGCTTTCTTT

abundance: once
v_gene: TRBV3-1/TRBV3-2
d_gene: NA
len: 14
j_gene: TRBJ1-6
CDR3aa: CASSQGRGNSPLHF
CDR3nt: TGTGCCAGCAGCCAGGGAAGGGGAAATTCACCCCTCCACTTT

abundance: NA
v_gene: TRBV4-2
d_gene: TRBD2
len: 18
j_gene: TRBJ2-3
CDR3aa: CASSQEKPSGGKTDTQYF
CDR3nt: TGTGCCAGCAGCCAAGAAAAGCCTAGCGGGGGGAAGACAGATACGCAGTATTTT

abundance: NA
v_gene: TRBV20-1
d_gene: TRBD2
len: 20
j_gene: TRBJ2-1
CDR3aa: CSASVFTGTSGGGSYNEQFF
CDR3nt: TGCAGTGCTAGTGTCTTTACCGGGACTAGCGGGGGAGGCTCCTACAATGAGCAGTTCTTC

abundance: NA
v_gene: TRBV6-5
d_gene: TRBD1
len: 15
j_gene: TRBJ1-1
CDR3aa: CASRLTLGQYTEAFF
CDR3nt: TGTGCCAGCAGGCTAACATTGGGACAGTACACTGAAGCTTTCTTT

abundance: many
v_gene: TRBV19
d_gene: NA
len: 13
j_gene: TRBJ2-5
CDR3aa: CASSMIGEETQYF
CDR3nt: TGTGCCAGTAGTATGATTGGAGAAGAGACCCAGTACTTC

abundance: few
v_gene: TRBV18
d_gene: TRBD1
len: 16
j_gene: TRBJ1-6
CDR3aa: CASSLTSTGGDSPLHF
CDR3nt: TGTGCCAGCTCACTCACCTCGACAGGGGGGGATTCACCCCTCCACTTT

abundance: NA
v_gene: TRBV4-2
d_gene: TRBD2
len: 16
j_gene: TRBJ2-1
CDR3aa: CASSHSGGGDYNEQFF
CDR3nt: TGTGCCAGCAGCCATAGCGGGGGTGGGGACTACAATGAGCAGTTCTTC

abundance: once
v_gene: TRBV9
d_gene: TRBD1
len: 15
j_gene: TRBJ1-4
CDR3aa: CASSAGDSANEKLFF
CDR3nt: TGTGCCAGCAGCGCCGGGGACAGTGCTAATGAAAAACTGTTTTTT

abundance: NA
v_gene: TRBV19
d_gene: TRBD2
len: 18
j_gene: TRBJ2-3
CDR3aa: CASSPPPPSGRAKDTQYF
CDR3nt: TGTGCCAGTAGTCCGCCCCCCCCTAGCGGGAGGGCGAAAGATACGCAGTATTTT

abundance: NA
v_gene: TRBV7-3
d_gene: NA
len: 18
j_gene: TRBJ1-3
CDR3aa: CASSPPELTVRFGNTIYF
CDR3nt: TGTGCCAGCAGCCCTCCCGAGTTGACTGTCCGTTTTGGAAACACCATATATTTT

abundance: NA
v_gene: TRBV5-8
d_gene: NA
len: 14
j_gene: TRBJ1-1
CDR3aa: CAGAMRGARTEAFF
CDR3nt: TGTGCCGGAGCTATGCGGGGGGCTAGGACTGAAGCTTTCTTT

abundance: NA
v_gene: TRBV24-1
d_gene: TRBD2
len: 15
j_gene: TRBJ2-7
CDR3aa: CATSDLAGVGYEQYF
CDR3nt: TGTGCCACCAGTGATCTAGCGGGAGTTGGGTACGAGCAGTACTTC

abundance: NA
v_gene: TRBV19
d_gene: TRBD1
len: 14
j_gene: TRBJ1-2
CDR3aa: CASRDRGRDYGYTF
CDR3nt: TGTGCCAGCCGGGACAGGGGGCGAGACTATGGCTACACCTTC

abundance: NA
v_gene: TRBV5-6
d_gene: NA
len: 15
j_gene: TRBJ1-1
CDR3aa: CASSWEGGLRTEAFF
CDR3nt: TGTGCCAGCAGCTGGGAGGGGGGGCTTCGAACTGAAGCTTTCTTT

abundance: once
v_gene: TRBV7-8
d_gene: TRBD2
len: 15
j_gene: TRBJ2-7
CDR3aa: CASSLDLAGFDEQYF
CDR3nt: TGTGCCAGCAGCTTAGACTTAGCGGGATTCGACGAGCAGTACTTC

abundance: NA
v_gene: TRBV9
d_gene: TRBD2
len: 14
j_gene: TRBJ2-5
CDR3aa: CASSVSGEGETQYF
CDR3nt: TGTGCCAGCAGCGTTAGCGGGGAAGGGGAGACCCAGTACTTC

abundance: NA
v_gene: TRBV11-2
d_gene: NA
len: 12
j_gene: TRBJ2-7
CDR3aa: CASSLFTYEQYF
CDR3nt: TGTGCCAGCAGCTTATTCACCTACGAGCAGTACTTC

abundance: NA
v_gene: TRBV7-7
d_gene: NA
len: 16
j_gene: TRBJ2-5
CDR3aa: CASSLGRGGGQETQYF
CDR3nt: TGTGCTAGCAGCTTAGGTCGAGGGGGAGGGCAAGAGACCCAGTACTTC

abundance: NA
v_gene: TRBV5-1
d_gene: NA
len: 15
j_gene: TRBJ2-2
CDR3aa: CASSLGGTKTGELFF
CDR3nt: TGCGCCAGCAGCTTGGGTGGGACAAAAACCGGGGAGCTGTTTTTT

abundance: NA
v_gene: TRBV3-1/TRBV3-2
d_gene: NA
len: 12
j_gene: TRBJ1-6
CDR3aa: CASSPGDAPLHF
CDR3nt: TGTGCCAGCAGCCCGGGTGATGCACCCCTCCACTTT

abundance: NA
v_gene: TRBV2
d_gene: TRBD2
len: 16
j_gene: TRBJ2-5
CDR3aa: CASSRTSGGLQETQYF
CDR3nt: TGTGCCAGCAGCCGGACTAGCGGGGGGCTCCAAGAGACCCAGTACTTC

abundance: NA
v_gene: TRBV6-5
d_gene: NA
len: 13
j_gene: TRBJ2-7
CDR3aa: CASSRYSDDEQYF
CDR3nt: TGTGCCAGCAGTAGATACAGTGACGACGAGCAGTACTTC

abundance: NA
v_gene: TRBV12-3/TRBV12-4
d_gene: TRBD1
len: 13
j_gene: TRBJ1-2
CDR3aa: CASSLQGARGYTF
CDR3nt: TGTGCCAGCAGCCTCCAGGGGGCGCGAGGCTACACCTTC

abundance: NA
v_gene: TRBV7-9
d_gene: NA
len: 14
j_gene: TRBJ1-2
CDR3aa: CASSTLQGNRGYTF
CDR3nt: TGTGCCAGCAGCACCCTACAGGGTAACCGTGGCTACACCTTC

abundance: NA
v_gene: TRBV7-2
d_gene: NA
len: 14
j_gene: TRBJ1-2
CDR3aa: CASSLGNRLNGYTF
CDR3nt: TGTGCCAGCAGCTTGGGGAACAGGCTAAATGGCTACACCTTC

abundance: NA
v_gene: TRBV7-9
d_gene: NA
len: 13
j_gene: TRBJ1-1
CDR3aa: CASSLAQGGEAFF
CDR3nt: TGTGCCAGCAGCTTAGCGCAGGGTGGTGAAGCTTTCTTT

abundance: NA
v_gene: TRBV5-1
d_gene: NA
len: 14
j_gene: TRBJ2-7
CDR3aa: CASSLGMSVYEQYF
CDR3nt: TGCGCCAGCAGCCTGGGGATGAGCGTCTACGAGCAGTACTTC

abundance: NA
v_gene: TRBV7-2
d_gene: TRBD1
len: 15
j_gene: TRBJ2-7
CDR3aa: CASSLEATGTYEQYF
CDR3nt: TGTGCCAGCAGCTTAGAAGCGACAGGGACCTACGAGCAGTACTTC

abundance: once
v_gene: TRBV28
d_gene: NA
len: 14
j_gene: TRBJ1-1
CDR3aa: CASSPPGERTEAFF
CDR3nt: TGTGCCAGCAGCCCACCAGGGGAGAGGACTGAAGCTTTCTTT